The 26 T cell receptor beta chains below come from one sample, sequenced in a study of cytomegalovirus exposure and HLA in healthy donors. Here immunoSEQ multiplex PCR was the method, and the copy in TCRdb shows in-frame clones only, minus some. The repertoire holds 150,000 to 200,000 clones, with 65% to 90% as singletons. The sequenced sample consisted of PBMCs. Receptors originate from a woman in her twenties or thirties in good health and CMV-seropositive.

V usage is TRBV14 and J usage is TRBJ1-1, with D possibly being TRBD1 (5 bases). Trimming left V 3 bases short and J 5 bases short, with 16 bases between. CDR1 is SGHDN and CDR2 is FVKESK in the germline V gene. This CDR3 comprises 15 residues. CDR3 sequence (DNA): TGTGCCAGCAGCCAGGGGCTAGAGGGGACTACTGAAGCTTTCTTT. This gives the protein CASSQGLEGTTEAFF.

V gene TRBV27 combines with J gene TRBJ1-5; 7 bases align to TRBD1. V dropped 3 bases and J dropped 10; count of bases not matched to a gene: 12. Germline CDR1 and CDR2: MNHEY and SMNVEV (reference sequence). The CDR3 has 15 amino acids. CDR3 DNA sequence: TGTGCCAGCAGTTTGCGCCCCACAGGGGCCAAACCCCAGCATTTT. Encoded protein: CASSLRPTGAKPQHF.

J is TRBJ1-3 and V is TRBV6-6; no reliable D call. This CDR3 contains 16 residues. The germline CDR1 and CDR2 sequences are MNHNY and SVGAGI (reference sequence). Trimming removed 0 bases at V and 0 bases at J, with 9 bases between. CDR3 loop: CASSYSYESSGNTIYF. The CDR3 DNA reads TGTGCCAGCAGTTACTCGTATGAGAGCTCTGGAAACACCATATATTTT.

J is TRBJ2-1 and V is TRBV2, with TRBD2 as a possible D gene (6 bases). The CDR3 has 16 residues. V shed 1 base and J shed 4 bases, with 14 bases lying between them. Germline values: CDR1 SNHLY, CDR2 FYNNEI. CDR3 DNA: TGTGCCAGCAGTGAAGATGGGACTGAGAGTTACAATGAGCAGTTCTTC. This sequence encodes CASSEDGTESYNEQFF.

The V gene is TRBV2, the J gene TRBJ1-5; D perhaps matches TRBD1 (6 bases). CDR1 is SNHLY, CDR2 FYNNEI, per germline. V dropped 1 base and J dropped 7 bases, with 11 bases sitting between them. The length of the CDR3 is 14 residues. In DNA form, the CDR3 reads TGTGCCAGCAGTGAAGACCCGGGGGGCCAGCCCCAGCATTTT. This encodes CASSEDPGGQPQHF.

The V and J genes are TRBV9 and TRBJ1-3; D gene unclear. This CDR3 has 15 residues. CDR1 is SGDLS and CDR2 is YYNGEE in the germline V gene. Trimming removed 3 bases at V and 6 bases at J, with 16 bases between. For the CDR3, the DNA is TGTGCCAGCAGCGAGGGCCGCGGGATCTTAAACACCATATATTTT. Translation gives CASSEGRGILNTIYF.

This sequence joins TRBV5-1 and TRBJ2-1; tentatively, D is TRBD2 (6 bases). This CDR3 is built from 11 residues. Looked up from germline, CDR1 is SGHRS and CDR2 is YFSETQ. Trimming stripped 4 bases from V and 15 bases from J, with 14 bases between. CDR3 nucleotide sequence: TGCGCCAGCAGCAGGGGACTTAGTCGGTTCTTC. This sequence encodes CASSRGLSRFF.

The chain joins TRBV2 to TRBJ2-2; D might be TRBD1 (5 bases). The germline CDR1 and CDR2 sequences are SNHLY and FYNNEI. This CDR3 spans 15 amino acids. V lost 1 base to trimming and J lost 5 bases, with 11 bases between them. CDR3 sequence: CASSEVRVGTGELFF. CDR3 bases: TGTGCCAGCAGTGAAGTCAGGGTAGGGACCGGGGAGCTGTTTTTT.

The chain uses TRBV5-6 and TRBJ2-7, with 7 bases aligning to TRBD2. The germline CDR1 and CDR2 sequences are SGHDT and YYEEEE. This CDR3 spans 16 amino acids. Losses at the gene ends were 4 bases for V and 1 base for J; bases not matched to a gene: 11. The CDR3: CASSLGLAARSYEQYF. The CDR3 DNA reads TGTGCCAGCAGCCTAGGTCTAGCGGCCCGTTCCTACGAGCAGTACTTC.

The chain is built from TRBV19 and TRBJ1-2; D is possibly TRBD1 (6 bases). The germline V and J ends were trimmed by 5 bases and 4 bases, with 17 bases remaining between them. The CDR3 contains 15 residues. Germline V gene data show CDR1 as LNHDA and CDR2 as SQIVND (reference sequence). CDR3: CASSLNRERGYGYTF. CDR3 in DNA: TGTGCCAGTAGTCTAAACAGGGAAAGAGGCTATGGCTACACCTTC.

The rearrangement links TRBV6-6 to TRBJ1-2, with 8 bases identical to TRBD1. The ends lost 6 bases at V and 8 bases at J; junction bases unmatched: 11. This CDR3 has 14 amino acids. From germline, CDR1 is MNHNY and CDR2 SVGAGI (reference sequence). The CDR3 region is CASRDRVGSGGYTF. CDR3 in DNA: TGTGCCAGCAGGGACAGGGTCGGGTCCGGCGGCTACACCTTC.

The rearrangement joins TRBV4-2 to TRBJ2-7; TRBD1 matches at 7 bases. From germline, CDR1 is LGHNA and CDR2 YNFKEQ. Losses at the gene ends were 8 bases for V and 6 bases for J; bases not matched to a gene: 13. The CDR3 spans 14 residues. In DNA form, the CDR3 reads TGTGCCAGCGGATATGGGACAGAAGTTTCCGAGCAGTACTTC. As protein: CASGYGTEVSEQYF.

The table lists this clone with a count of one. V is TRBV30 and J is TRBJ1-2; D is ambiguous. CDR1 is GTSNPN and CDR2 is SVGIG in the germline V gene (reference sequence). The V end lost 5 bases, the J end lost 3 bases, and 10 bases lay between the germline ends. This CDR3 has 12 residues. The CDR3 loop is CAWGDRDYGYTF. The CDR3, as DNA: TGTGCCTGGGGTGACCGGGACTATGGCTACACCTTC.

V usage is TRBV2 and J usage is TRBJ1-3; 8 positions match TRBD1. CDR1 and CDR2 from the germline V gene are SNHLY and FYNNEI. Trimming removed 6 bases from V and 2 bases from J; junction bases left unmatched: 9. This CDR3 has 16 amino acids. The CDR3 is CASSRQGALAGNTIYF. Written as DNA, the CDR3 is TGTGCCAGCAGCCGGCAGGGGGCCTTAGCTGGAAACACCATATATTTT.

V usage is TRBV18 and J usage is TRBJ2-2, with TRBD2 matching 8 bases. Germline V lookup: CDR1 KGHSH, CDR2 LQKENI. V was pared by 3 bases and J by 8 bases, with 8 bases of the junction left unmatched. This CDR3 comprises 15 residues. The CDR3 DNA follows: TGTGCCAGCTCACCCGGCGGGAGGCTGGAGGGGGAGCTGTTTTTT. Its translation is CASSPGGRLEGELFF.

The chain links TRBV27 to TRBJ1-3; no reliable D call. Germline lookup yields CDR1 MNHEY and CDR2 SMNVEV (reference sequence). The CDR3 runs 13 residues. V was shortened by 6 bases and J by 2 bases, with 8 bases between the two germline ends. CDR3 DNA sequence: TGTGCCAGCAGCCGAGGGACTGGAAACACCATATATTTT. It codes for CASSRGTGNTIYF.

This clone was counted between two and nine times. The chain recombines TRBV19 with TRBJ1-1; weak D call: TRBD1 (5 bases). V dropped 7 bases and J dropped 2 bases, with 14 bases sitting between them. CDR3 size: 14 residues. From germline, CDR1 is LNHDA and CDR2 SQIVND (reference sequence). The CDR3 protein is CASTDMTDNTEAFF. The CDR3 region has the DNA TGTGCCAGTACCGATATGACAGATAACACTGAAGCTTTCTTT.

The V call is TRBV27, the J call TRBJ2-2; 10 bases align to TRBD2. The CDR3 contains 16 residues. J lost 7 bases, V lost 7 bases, and 12 bases had no gene match. From germline, CDR1 is MNHEY and CDR2 SMNVEV (reference sequence). CDR3 DNA sequence: TGTGCCAGCAACTTCCCGGGACTAGCGATTAACGGGGAGCTGTTTTTT. This gives the protein CASNFPGLAINGELFF.

The chain combines TRBV29-1 with TRBJ1-3, with D possibly TRBD1 on 5 matching bases. Trimming cost V 1 base and J 4 bases, with 5 bases left between them. Germline-derived CDR1 and CDR2 are SQVTM and ANQGSEA. This CDR3 has 12 residues. The CDR3 DNA reads as TGCAGCGTTGAAGGGACAGGAAACACCATATATTTT. Translating gives CSVEGTGNTIYF.

This chain joins TRBV2 and TRBJ2-1, with TRBD2 identical over 13 bases. J lost 4 bases, V lost 2 bases, and 8 bases had no gene match. Germline CDR1 SNHLY, CDR2 FYNNEI. CDR3 size: 18 residues. CDR3 bases: TGTGCCAGCAGTGAAATCCGGACTAGCGGGGGAGTTTACAATGAGCAGTTCTTC. Translated, it gives CASSEIRTSGGVYNEQFF.

The chain uses TRBV29-1 and TRBJ1-2; D might be TRBD1 (5 bases). Germline V gene sequence: CDR1 SQVTM, CDR2 ANQGSEA. The CDR3 covers 13 residues. Trimming left V 3 bases short and J 1 base short, with 9 bases between. CDR3 sequence: CSVDLQGNYGYTF. CDR3 sequence (DNA): TGCAGCGTTGATTTGCAGGGTAACTATGGCTACACCTTC.

The chain is built from TRBV27 and TRBJ1-1, with 9 bases matching TRBD1. The CDR3 is 15 residues long. Per the germline V gene, CDR1 is MNHEY and CDR2 is SMNVEV (reference sequence). Trimming at V came to 4 bases and at J to 6 bases, leaving 9 bases not matched to a gene. This CDR3 reads CASSYWDRVGAEAFF. The CDR3 region has the DNA TGTGCCAGCAGTTACTGGGACAGGGTTGGCGCTGAAGCTTTCTTT.

V is TRBV2 and J is TRBJ2-2; D is perhaps TRBD1 (5 bases). CDR1 and CDR2 from the germline V gene are SNHLY and FYNNEI. V was cut by 3 bases and J by 5 bases, with 10 bases left in between. The CDR3 has 14 residues. The CDR3 reads CASSDQGGTGELFF. The CDR3 DNA reads as TGTGCCAGCAGTGATCAGGGTGGGACCGGGGAGCTGTTTTTT.

V and J are TRBV27 and TRBJ1-2; D gene uncertain. This CDR3 region has 13 residues. CDR1 is MNHEY, CDR2 SMNVEV, per germline (reference sequence). Deletions cut 3 bases from V and 4 bases from J, with 9 bases between. The CDR3 is CASSFGAFYGYTF. DNA for the CDR3: TGTGCCAGCAGTTTCGGAGCGTTCTATGGCTACACCTTC.

J is TRBJ2-7 and V is TRBV5-6; 14 bases align to TRBD2. Germline trimming cut 1 base from V and 2 bases from J; bases unmatched to any gene: 5. The CDR3 spans 17 residues. Germline V gene sequence: CDR1 SGHDT, CDR2 YYEEEE. The CDR3 DNA follows: TGTGCCAGCAGCTTGTGGAGACTAGCGGGAGGGCCCTACGAGCAGTACTTC. It codes for CASSLWRLAGGPYEQYF. The complete variable domain, with remaining parts taken from reference TRBV5-6 and TRBJ2-7, reads DAGVTQSPTHLIKTRGQQVTLRCSPKSGHDTVSWYQQALGQGPQFIFQYYEEEERQRGNFPDRFSGHQFPNYSSELNVNALLLGDSALYLCASSLWRLAGGPYEQYFGPGTRLTVT.

This chain connects TRBV7-2 to TRBJ2-7; no firm D call. V was pared by 5 bases and J by 0 bases, with 8 bases between. In germline, CDR1 is SGHTA, CDR2 FQGNSA. The CDR3 runs 13 residues. The CDR3 spells CASSLVSSYEQYF. The CDR3 DNA follows: TGTGCCAGCAGCCTGGTTAGCTCCTACGAGCAGTACTTC.